This TCR beta chain was obtained from a study of blood T cell repertoires in COVID-19. On the study more broadly: Sites across the United States, Italy and Spain contributed samples from acute and convalescent COVID-19. PBMCs, B-cell-depleted T cells, or T cells provided the cDNA or gDNA that made up the material.

The CDR3 runs 15 residues. Looked up from germline, CDR1 is ENHRY and CDR2 is SYGVKD. V was pared by 4 bases and J by 5 bases, with 8 bases of the junction left unmatched. Study processing details: Amplification of reference gene primers provided the estimated nucleated cell counts. Produced via immunoSEQ multiplex PCR; TCRdb's table is partial and in-frame only. The DNA was the basis for D and trimming; V, J and clone size are from that table. The repertoire holds under 400,000 clones, with almost 90% as singletons. The clonotype was recovered from a man younger than 30 with active or convalescent COVID-19. The V gene is TRBV10-3, the J gene TRBJ2-3; 8 bases fit TRBD2. The sample was peripheral blood. CDR3 DNA sequence: TGTGCCATCAGTGGAGCTAGCGGGTTATTAGATACGCAGTATTTT. Its translation is CAISGASGLLDTQYF.